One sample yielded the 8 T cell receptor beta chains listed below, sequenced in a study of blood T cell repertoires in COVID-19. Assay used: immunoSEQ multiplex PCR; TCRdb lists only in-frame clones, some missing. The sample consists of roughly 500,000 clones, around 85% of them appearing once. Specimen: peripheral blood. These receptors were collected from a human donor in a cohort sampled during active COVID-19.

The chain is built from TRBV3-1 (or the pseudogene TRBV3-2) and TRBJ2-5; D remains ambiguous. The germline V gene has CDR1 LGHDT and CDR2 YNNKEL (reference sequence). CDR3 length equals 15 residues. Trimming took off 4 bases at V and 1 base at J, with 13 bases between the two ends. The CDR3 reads CASSPRRHIQETQYF. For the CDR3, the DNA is TGTGCCAGCAGCCCACGGCGACACATCCAAGAGACCCAGTACTTC.

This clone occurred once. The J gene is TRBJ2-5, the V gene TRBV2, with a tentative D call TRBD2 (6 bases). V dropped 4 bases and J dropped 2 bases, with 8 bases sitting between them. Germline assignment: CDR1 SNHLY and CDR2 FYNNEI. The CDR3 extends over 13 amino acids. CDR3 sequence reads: CASSVEGQETQYF. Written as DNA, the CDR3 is TGTGCCAGCAGTGTGGAGGGGCAAGAGACCCAGTACTTC.

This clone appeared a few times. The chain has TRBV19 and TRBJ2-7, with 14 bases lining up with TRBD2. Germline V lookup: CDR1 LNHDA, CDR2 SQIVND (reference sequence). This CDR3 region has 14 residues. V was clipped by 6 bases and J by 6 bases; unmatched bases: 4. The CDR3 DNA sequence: TGTGCCAGTAGCAGACTAGCGGGAGGGGGCGAGCAGTACTTC. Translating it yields CASSRLAGGGEQYF.

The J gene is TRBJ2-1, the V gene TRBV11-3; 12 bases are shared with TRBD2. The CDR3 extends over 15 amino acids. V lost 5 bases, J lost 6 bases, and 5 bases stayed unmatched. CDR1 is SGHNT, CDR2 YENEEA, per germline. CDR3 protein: CASSQGGLAGNEQFF. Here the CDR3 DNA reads TGTGCCAGCAGCCAAGGGGGACTAGCGGGCAATGAGCAGTTCTTC. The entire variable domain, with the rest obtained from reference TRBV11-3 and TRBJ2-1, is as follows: EAGVVQSPRYKIIEKKQPVAFWCNPISGHNTLYWYLQNLGQGPELLIRYENEEAVDDSQLPKDRFSAERLKGVDSTLKIQPAELGDSAVYLCASSQGGLAGNEQFFGPGTRLTVL.

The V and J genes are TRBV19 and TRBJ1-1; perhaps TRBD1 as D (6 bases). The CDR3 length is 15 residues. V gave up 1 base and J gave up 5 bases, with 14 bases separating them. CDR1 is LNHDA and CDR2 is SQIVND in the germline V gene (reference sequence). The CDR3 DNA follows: TGTGCCAGTAGTATAGGGGGGCGGACGAGGACTGAAGCTTTCTTT. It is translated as CASSIGGRTRTEAFF. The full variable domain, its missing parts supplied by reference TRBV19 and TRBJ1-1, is DGGITQSPKYLFRKEGQNVTLSCEQNLNHDAMYWYRQDPGQGLRLIYYSQIVNDFQKGDIAEGYSVSREKKESFPLTVTSAQKNPTAFYLCASSIGGRTRTEAFFGQGTRLTVV.

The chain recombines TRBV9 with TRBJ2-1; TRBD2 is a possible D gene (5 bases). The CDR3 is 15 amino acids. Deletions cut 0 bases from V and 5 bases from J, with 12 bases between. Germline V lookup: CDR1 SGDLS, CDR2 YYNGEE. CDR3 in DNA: TGTGCCAGCAGCGTAGTCGCGGGTACCGACAATGAGCAGTTCTTC. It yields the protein CASSVVAGTDNEQFF.

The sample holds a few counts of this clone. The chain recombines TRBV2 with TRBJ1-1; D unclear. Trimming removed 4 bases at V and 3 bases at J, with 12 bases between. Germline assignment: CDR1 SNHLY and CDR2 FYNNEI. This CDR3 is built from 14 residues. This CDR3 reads CASSGEWRDTEAFF. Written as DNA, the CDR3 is TGTGCCAGCAGTGGCGAATGGAGGGACACTGAAGCTTTCTTT.

The CDR3 DNA follows: TGTGCCTGCCGCTTCCTTAGGGGGCTGGACACTGAAGCTTTCTTT. Translating gives CACRFLRGLDTEAFF. V is TRBV6-5 and J is TRBJ1-1; 7 bases line up with TRBD1. J gave up 3 bases and V 11 bases, and 15 bases lay outside the gene matches. The CDR3 sequence is 15 residues long. Looked up from germline, CDR1 is MNHEY and CDR2 is SVGAGI.